This entry lists 22 T cell receptor beta chains sequenced from one sample in a study of T-cell memory formation after mild COVID-19 (dated by TCRdb to the early 2020s). The library was generated by 5' RACE. The sample was run on an Illumina NovaSeq 6000. Starting from the raw public reads, TCRdb applied fastp trimming at Q25, assembled clones with MiXCR and retained in-frame beta chains. All rows with the same CDR3 protein become a single entry with the most common DNA and genes. This sample gives roughly 200,000 distinct CDR3 sequences in total; 20% to 25% of them show up just once. The ten largest account for under 30% of the sample. The sample was PBMCs or a T cell subset sorted from them (not recorded which). These receptors came from an adult woman who had mild COVID-19 (a few samples of this study predate the infection). The sample titles of this study are shuffled in the database, so cell type and time point are left out; the donor was told from shared clones.

The J gene is TRBJ2-2, the V gene TRBV27; 10 nucleotides match TRBD2. The germline gives CDR1 MNHEY, CDR2 SMNVEV (reference sequence). The V gene end was trimmed by 5 bases and the J gene end by 10 bases; junction bases not matched to a gene: 16. The CDR3 has 17 amino acids. The DNA for the CDR3 is TGTGCCAGCAGTCATACCCCTGGACTAGCGGCAGCACAGGAGCTGTTTTTT. This gives the protein CASSHTPGLAAAQELFF.

As for this clonotype: This may stem from a read error, because a much larger clone lies one nucleotide away. The rearrangement uses TRBV12-3 or TRBV12-4 and TRBJ2-2; D unclear. V dropped 8 bases and J dropped 0 bases, with 4 bases sitting between them. This CDR3 spans 12 amino acids. The CDR3 spells CASGPNTGELFF. The CDR3 DNA is TGTGCCAGCGGCCCGAACACCGGGGAGCTGTTTTTT.

The chain has TRBV12-3 or TRBV12-4 and TRBJ2-1, with D tentatively TRBD1 or TRBD2 (6 bases each). Trimming cost V 4 bases and J 9 bases, with 13 bases left between them. The CDR3 extends over 13 amino acids. This CDR3 is CASSSLGGPEQFF. In DNA, the CDR3 is TGTGCCAGCAGTTCTTTAGGGGGGCCTGAGCAGTTCTTC.

The sample holds a few counts of this clonotype. The chain combines TRBV12-3 or TRBV12-4 with TRBJ1-5; unclear D gene. The V and J ends lost 2 bases and 6 bases respectively, with 8 bases between them. The CDR3 is 13 residues long. The CDR3 DNA is TGTGCCAGCAGTTTAATCCCGGGTCAGCCCCAGCATTTT. Its translation is CASSLIPGQPQHF.

This clonotype showed up just a few times. The V gene is TRBV4-3, the J gene TRBJ2-7; 9 positions agree with TRBD1. This CDR3 contains 17 residues. Trimming cost V 4 bases and J 3 bases; bases outside gene matches: 13. Germline V gene sequence: CDR1 LGHNA, CDR2 YSLEER. CDR3 residues: CASSRDRALGKLYEQYF. The CDR3 nucleotides read TGCGCCAGCAGCCGGGACAGGGCGTTGGGGAAACTCTACGAGCAGTACTTC.

V usage is TRBV4-1 and J usage is TRBJ2-1; 9 positions agree with TRBD1. J lost 9 bases, V lost 5 bases, and 5 bases had no gene match. The CDR3 is 13 amino acids. In germline, CDR1 is MGHRA, CDR2 YSYEKL. CDR3 DNA: TGCGCCAGCAGCTTACAGGGGGCGGTTGAGCAGTTCTTC. It encodes CASSLQGAVEQFF.

In this sample, this clonotype turned up a few times. V and J are TRBV12-3 or TRBV12-4 and TRBJ2-1; 7 positions agree with TRBD1. The CDR3 loop spans 14 amino acids. V dropped 8 bases and J dropped 10; count of bases not matched to a gene: 14. The CDR3 nucleotides read TGTGCCAGCTCCTGGACAGGAACACTGCAGGAGCAGTTCTTC. It encodes CASSWTGTLQEQFF.

This clonotype came up a few times. The CDR3 region has the DNA TGTGCCAGCAGTTATGGCACTGAAGCTTTCTTT. The encoded protein is CASSYGTEAFF. The chain links TRBV6-5 to TRBJ1-1; D is undetermined. The CDR3 spans 11 residues. V shed 3 bases and J shed 4 bases, with 3 bases lying between them. Germline V CDR1 and CDR2: MNHEY, SVGAGI.

This chain connects TRBV6-2 or TRBV6-3 to TRBJ2-3; TRBD2 aligns across 7 bases. The germline V gene encodes CDR1 MNHEY and CDR2 SVGEGT. The CDR3 sequence is 15 residues long. The J segment lost 5 bases and the V segment lost 2 bases, leaving 7 bases of the junction unmatched. The CDR3 DNA sequence: TGTGCCAGCAGTTACCGGGCGGGAGATGGAGATACGCAGTATTTT. Translation gives CASSYRAGDGDTQYF.

This clonotype occurred once. The chain uses TRBV6-5 and TRBJ2-1; 8 bases align to TRBD2. Germline V CDR1 and CDR2: MNHEY, SVGAGI. V lost 0 bases to trimming and J lost 3 bases; unmatched junction nucleotides: 4. CDR3 length equals 16 residues. CDR3 protein: CASSYSTAGDYNEQFF. The CDR3 DNA sequence: TGTGCCAGCAGTTACTCGACAGCGGGGGACTACAATGAGCAGTTCTTC.

The chain combines TRBV7-3 with TRBJ2-1; 8 nucleotides match TRBD2. V shed 5 bases, J shed 7 bases, and the junction held 4 bases outside the gene matches. The CDR3 runs to 13 residues. Germline CDR1 and CDR2: SGHTA and FQGTGA. CDR3 coding DNA: TGTGCCAGCAGCGTAGCGGGAAAGAATGAGCAGTTCTTC. This translates into CASSVAGKNEQFF.

This clonotype occurred a few times. The chain links TRBV6-6 to TRBJ2-6; D remains unclear. Germline V gene sequence: CDR1 MNHNY, CDR2 SVGAGI (reference sequence). The ends were cut back, 6 bases at V and 4 bases at J, with 22 bases in the middle. The length of the CDR3 is 18 residues. CDR3 sequence reads: CASRTDSYSLVGANVLTF. The CDR3 region has the DNA TGTGCCAGCAGGACTGACTCGTACTCTCTGGTCGGGGCCAACGTCCTGACTTTC.

In regard to this clonotype: Germline is not matched at one junction end, which may reflect a read error. The chain recombines TRBV29-1 with TRBJ2-3; D remains ambiguous. This CDR3 has 12 amino acids. Germline loops: CDR1 SQVTM, CDR2 ANQGSEA. CDR3 region: CSVEDNADTQYF. The CDR3 DNA reads TGCAGCGTGGAAGACAACGCAGATACGCAGTATTTT.

This clonotype was seen a handful of times. The V gene is TRBV4-1, the J gene TRBJ2-7, with D hard to call. Germline loops: CDR1 MGHRA, CDR2 YSYEKL. V shed 0 bases and J shed 1 base, with 10 bases lying between them. The CDR3 consists of 15 residues. DNA for the CDR3: TGCGCCAGCAGCCAAGATTCTGCGGCGTCCTACGAGCAGTACTTC. Its protein product is CASSQDSAASYEQYF.

This clonotype turned up a few times. V is TRBV9 and J is TRBJ2-1; 7 bases are a match to TRBD2. The CDR3 is 15 amino acids. Germline lookup yields CDR1 SGDLS and CDR2 YYNGEE. V shed 2 bases and J 0 bases; nucleotides not matched to a gene: 2. CDR3 bases: TGTGCCAGCAGCGTCAGCGGGGTCTCCTACAATGAGCAGTTCTTC. Protein product: CASSVSGVSYNEQFF. Based on the CDR3 plus reference TRBV9 and TRBJ2-1, the full variable domain is DSGVTQTPKHLITATGQRVTLRCSPRSGDLSVYWYQQSLDQGLQFLIQYYNGEERAKGNILERFSAQQFPDLHSELNLSSLELGDSALYFCASSVSGVSYNEQFFGPGTRLTVL.

This chain joins TRBV19 and TRBJ1-2; 8 bases align to TRBD1. Germline values: CDR1 LNHDA, CDR2 SQIVND (reference sequence). V dropped 4 bases and J dropped 8; count of bases not matched to a gene: 9. This CDR3 is built from 14 residues. The CDR3 here is CASSTTGEVGGYTF. The CDR3 region has the DNA TGTGCCAGTAGTACGACAGGGGAAGTCGGCGGCTACACCTTC.

This clonotype has a handful of counts. This chain connects TRBV18 to TRBJ1-2; the match to TRBD1 covers 7 bases. The ends lost 6 bases at V and 6 bases at J; junction bases unmatched: 10. The CDR3 has 14 residues. Looked up from germline, CDR1 is KGHSH and CDR2 is LQKENI. In nucleotides, the CDR3 is TGTGCCAGCTCTTCTCCAGACAGGGTAGATGGCTACACCTTC. It is translated as CASSSPDRVDGYTF.

This clonotype was seen many times. The V call is TRBV2, the J call TRBJ2-3; 9 nucleotides agree with TRBD1. There are 14 residues in the CDR3. J was trimmed by 6 bases and V by 11 bases; bases with no gene match: 12. The germline CDR1 and CDR2 sequences are SNHLY and FYNNEI. CDR3: CAVTGDREWDTQYF. CDR3 nucleotides: TGTGCCGTGACGGGGGACAGGGAGTGGGATACGCAGTATTTT.

This clonotype was seen ten or more times. V and J are TRBV7-9 and TRBJ2-2; 8 positions match TRBD1. Unmatched junction bases numbered 9, after V lost 4 bases and J lost 5 bases. The germline gives CDR1 SEHNR, CDR2 FQNEAQ (reference sequence). The CDR3 extends over 16 amino acids. CDR3 nucleotide sequence: TGTGCCAGCAGCTCCTTCGGGACAGGAGGAACCGGGGAGCTGTTTTTT. This encodes CASSSFGTGGTGELFF.

V is TRBV4-1 and J is TRBJ1-2; 7 bases match TRBD1. The junction had 6 bases not matched to a gene; V was cut back by 5 bases and J by 6 bases. This CDR3 has 13 amino acids. The germline CDR1 and CDR2 sequences are MGHRA and YSYEKL. This CDR3 reads CASSETGIHGYTF. The CDR3 DNA follows: TGCGCCAGCAGCGAGACAGGGATTCATGGCTACACCTTC.

The rearrangement uses TRBV2 and TRBJ1-3; 10 bases map to TRBD1. CDR3 length: 18 residues. The V gene end was trimmed by 3 bases and the J gene end by 0 bases; junction bases not matched to a gene: 8. From germline, CDR1 is SNHLY and CDR2 FYNNEI. The chain's CDR3 is CASSDPGQGSPSGNTIYF. In DNA form, the CDR3 reads TGTGCCAGCAGTGATCCGGGACAGGGGTCACCCTCTGGAAACACCATATATTTT.

The chain couples TRBV12-3 or TRBV12-4 to TRBJ1-1; D uncertain. This CDR3 is 16 amino acids long. Trimming shortened V by 3 bases and J by 4 bases, and 18 bases separated the two germline ends. CDR3 region: CASSFGLLGLGTEAFF. CDR3 DNA: TGTGCCAGCAGTTTTGGACTTCTGGGTTTGGGCACTGAAGCTTTCTTT.